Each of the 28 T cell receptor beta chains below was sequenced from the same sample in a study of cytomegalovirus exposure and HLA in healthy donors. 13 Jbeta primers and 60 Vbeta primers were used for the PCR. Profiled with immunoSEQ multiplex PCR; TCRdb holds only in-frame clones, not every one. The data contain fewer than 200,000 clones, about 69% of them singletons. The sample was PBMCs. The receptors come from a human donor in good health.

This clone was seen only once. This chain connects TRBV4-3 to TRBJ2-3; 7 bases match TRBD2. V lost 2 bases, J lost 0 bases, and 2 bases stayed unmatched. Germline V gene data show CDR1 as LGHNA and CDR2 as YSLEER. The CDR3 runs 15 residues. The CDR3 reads CASSQYGGSTDTQYF. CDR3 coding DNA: TGCGCCAGCAGCCAATACGGGGGGAGCACAGATACGCAGTATTTT.

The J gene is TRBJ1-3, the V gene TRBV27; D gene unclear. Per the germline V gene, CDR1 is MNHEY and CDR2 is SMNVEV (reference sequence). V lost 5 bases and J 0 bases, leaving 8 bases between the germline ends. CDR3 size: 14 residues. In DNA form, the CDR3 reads TGTGCCAGCAGTACAAGTCGCTCTGGAAACACCATATATTTT. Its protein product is CASSTSRSGNTIYF.

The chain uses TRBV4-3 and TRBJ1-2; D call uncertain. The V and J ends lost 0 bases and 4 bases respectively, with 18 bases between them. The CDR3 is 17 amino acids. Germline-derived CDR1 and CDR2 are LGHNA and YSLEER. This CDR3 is CASSQDTAHTGIYGYTF. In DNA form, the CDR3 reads TGCGCCAGCAGCCAAGACACGGCCCACACGGGGATCTATGGCTACACCTTC.

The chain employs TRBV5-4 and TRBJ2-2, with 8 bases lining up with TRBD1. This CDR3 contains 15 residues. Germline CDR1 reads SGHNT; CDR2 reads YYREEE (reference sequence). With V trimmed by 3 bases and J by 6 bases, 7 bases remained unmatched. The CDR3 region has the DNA TGTGCCAGCAGCTCGGACAGGGCGGGATCCGGGGAGCTGTTTTTT. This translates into CASSSDRAGSGELFF.

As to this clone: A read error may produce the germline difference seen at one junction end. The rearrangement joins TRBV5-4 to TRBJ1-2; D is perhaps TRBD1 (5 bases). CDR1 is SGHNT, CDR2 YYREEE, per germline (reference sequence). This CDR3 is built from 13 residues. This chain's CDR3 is CASSSGRDYGHTF. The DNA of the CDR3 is TGTGCCAGCAGCTCCGGACGGGACTATGGCCACACCTTC.

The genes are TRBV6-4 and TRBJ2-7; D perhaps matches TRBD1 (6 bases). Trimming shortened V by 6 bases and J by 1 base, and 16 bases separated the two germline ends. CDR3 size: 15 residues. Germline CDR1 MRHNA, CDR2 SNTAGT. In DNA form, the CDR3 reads TGTGCCAGCAGCTCCGGCGGACAGTTATCCTACGAGCAGTACTTC. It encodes CASSSGGQLSYEQYF.

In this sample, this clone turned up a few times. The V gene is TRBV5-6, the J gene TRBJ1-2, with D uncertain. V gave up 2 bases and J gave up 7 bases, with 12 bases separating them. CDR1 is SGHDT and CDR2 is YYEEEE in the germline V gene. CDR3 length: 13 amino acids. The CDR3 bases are TGTGCCAGCAGCTTAGCAACTTATCGTGGCTACACCTTC. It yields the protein CASSLATYRGYTF.

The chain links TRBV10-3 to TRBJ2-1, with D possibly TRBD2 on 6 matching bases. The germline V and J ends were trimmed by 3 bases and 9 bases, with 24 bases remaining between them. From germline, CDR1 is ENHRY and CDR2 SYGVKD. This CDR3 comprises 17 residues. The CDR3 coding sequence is TGTGCCATCAGTGACCCTGGAAGGGGCGGGGCCTACCGTGAGCAGTTCTTC. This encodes CAISDPGRGGAYREQFF.

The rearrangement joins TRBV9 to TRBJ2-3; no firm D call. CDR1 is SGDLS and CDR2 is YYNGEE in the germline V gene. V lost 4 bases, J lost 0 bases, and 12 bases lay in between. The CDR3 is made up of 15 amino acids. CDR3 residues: CASSLHSLSTDTQYF. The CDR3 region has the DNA TGTGCCAGCAGCCTCCACTCCCTTAGCACAGATACGCAGTATTTT.

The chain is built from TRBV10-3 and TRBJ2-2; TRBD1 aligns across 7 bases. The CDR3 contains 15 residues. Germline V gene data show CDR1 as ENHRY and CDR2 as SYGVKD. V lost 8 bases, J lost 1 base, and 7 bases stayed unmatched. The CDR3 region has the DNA TGTGCCATCGCCCCGGACAGGCGGAACACCGGGGAGCTGTTTTTT. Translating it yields CAIAPDRRNTGELFF.

CDR3 residues: CASRTRGGGTDTQYF. The CDR3 DNA is TGTGCCAGCAGAACCCGCGGGGGGGGCACAGATACGCAGTATTTT. The rearrangement joins TRBV5-4 to TRBJ2-3, with 9 bases identical to TRBD2. There are 15 residues in the CDR3. Germline-derived CDR1 and CDR2 are SGHNT and YYREEE (reference sequence). V trimming: 5 bases; J trimming: 1 base; junction bases outside the gene matches: 5.

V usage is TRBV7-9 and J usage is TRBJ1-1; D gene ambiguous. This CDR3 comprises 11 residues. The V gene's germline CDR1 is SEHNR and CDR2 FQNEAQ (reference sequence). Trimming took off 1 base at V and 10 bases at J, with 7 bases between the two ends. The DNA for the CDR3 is TGTGCCAGCAGCTTAGGAGGTGGAGCTTTCTTT. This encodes CASSLGGGAFF.

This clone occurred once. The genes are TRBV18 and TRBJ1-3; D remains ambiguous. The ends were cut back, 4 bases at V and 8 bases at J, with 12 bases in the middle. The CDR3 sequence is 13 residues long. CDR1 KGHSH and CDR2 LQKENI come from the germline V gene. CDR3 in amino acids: CASSRGRGDTIYF. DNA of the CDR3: TGTGCCAGCTCACGAGGACGGGGAGACACCATATATTTT.

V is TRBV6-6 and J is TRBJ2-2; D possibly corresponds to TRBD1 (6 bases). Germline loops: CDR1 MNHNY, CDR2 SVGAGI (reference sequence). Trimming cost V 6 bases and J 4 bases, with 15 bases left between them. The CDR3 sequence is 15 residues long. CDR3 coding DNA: TGTGCCAGCAGGGAAACAGGGTTGGGCACCGGGGAGCTGTTTTTT. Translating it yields CASRETGLGTGELFF.

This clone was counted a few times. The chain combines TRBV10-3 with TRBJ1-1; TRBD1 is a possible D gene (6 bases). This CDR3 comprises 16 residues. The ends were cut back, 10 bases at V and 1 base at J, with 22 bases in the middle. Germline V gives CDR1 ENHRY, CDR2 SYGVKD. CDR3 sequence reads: CATQSDQGLENTEAFF. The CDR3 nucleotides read TGTGCCACCCAATCGGATCAGGGGCTCGAGAACACTGAAGCTTTCTTT.

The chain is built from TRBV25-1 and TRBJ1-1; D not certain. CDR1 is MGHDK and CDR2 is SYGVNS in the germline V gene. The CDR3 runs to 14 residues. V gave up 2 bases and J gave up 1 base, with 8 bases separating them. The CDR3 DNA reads TGTGCCAGCAGTGAAGTTGGAGCGAACACTGAAGCTTTCTTT. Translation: CASSEVGANTEAFF.

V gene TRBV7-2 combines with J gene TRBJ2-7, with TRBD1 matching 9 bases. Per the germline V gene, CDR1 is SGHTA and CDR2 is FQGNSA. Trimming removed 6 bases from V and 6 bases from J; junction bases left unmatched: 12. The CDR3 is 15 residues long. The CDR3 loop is CASRAIGTGTGEQYF. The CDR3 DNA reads TGTGCCAGCAGAGCAATAGGGACAGGGACTGGCGAGCAGTACTTC. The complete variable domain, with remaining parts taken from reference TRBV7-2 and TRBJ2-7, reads GAGVSQSPSNKVTEKGKDVELRCDPISGHTALYWYRQSLGQGLEFLIYFQGNSAPDKSGLPSDRFSAERTGGSVSTLTIQRTQQEDSAVYLCASRAIGTGTGEQYFGPGTRLTVT.

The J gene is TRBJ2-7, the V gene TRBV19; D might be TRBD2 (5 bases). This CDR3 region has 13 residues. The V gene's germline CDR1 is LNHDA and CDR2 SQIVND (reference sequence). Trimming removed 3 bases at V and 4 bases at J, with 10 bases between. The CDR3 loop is CASSIEGRYEQYF. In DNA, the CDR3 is TGTGCCAGTAGTATTGAGGGCCGATACGAGCAGTACTTC. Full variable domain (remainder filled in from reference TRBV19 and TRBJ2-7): DGGITQSPKYLFRKEGQNVTLSCEQNLNHDAMYWYRQDPGQGLRLIYYSQIVNDFQKGDIAEGYSVSREKKESFPLTVTSAQKNPTAFYLCASSIEGRYEQYFGPGTRLTVT.

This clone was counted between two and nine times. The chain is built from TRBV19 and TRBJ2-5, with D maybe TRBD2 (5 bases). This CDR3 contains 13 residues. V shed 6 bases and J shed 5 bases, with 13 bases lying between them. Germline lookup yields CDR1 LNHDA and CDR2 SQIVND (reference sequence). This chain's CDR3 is CASRTLEAETQYF. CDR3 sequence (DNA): TGTGCCAGTAGGACACTAGAAGCCGAGACCCAGTACTTC. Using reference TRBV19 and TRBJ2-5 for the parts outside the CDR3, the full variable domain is DGGITQSPKYLFRKEGQNVTLSCEQNLNHDAMYWYRQDPGQGLRLIYYSQIVNDFQKGDIAEGYSVSREKKESFPLTVTSAQKNPTAFYLCASRTLEAETQYFGPGTRLLVL.

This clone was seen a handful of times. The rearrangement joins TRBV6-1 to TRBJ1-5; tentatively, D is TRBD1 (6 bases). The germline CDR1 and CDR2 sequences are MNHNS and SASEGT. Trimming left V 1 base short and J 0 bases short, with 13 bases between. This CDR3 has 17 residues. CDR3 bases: TGTGCCAGCAGTGAAGGTCCGACAGGCTATAGCAATCAGCCCCAGCATTTT. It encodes CASSEGPTGYSNQPQHF.

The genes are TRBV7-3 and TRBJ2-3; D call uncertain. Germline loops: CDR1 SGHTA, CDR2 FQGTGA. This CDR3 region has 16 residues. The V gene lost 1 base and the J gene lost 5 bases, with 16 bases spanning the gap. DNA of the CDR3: TGTGCCAGCAGCTTAAATTTCGTGGAGTTTGGAGATACGCAGTATTTT. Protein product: CASSLNFVEFGDTQYF.

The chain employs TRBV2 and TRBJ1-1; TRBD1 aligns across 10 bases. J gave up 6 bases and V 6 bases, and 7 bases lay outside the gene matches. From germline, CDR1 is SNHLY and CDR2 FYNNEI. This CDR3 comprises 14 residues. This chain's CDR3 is CASRAGQGGSEAFF. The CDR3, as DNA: TGTGCCAGCAGGGCCGGACAGGGGGGTTCTGAAGCTTTCTTT.

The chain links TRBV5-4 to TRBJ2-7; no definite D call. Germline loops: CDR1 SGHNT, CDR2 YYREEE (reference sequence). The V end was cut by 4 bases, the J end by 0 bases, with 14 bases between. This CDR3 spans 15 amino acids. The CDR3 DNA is TGTGCCAGCAGCAGCTTTACAGAGAGCTCCTACGAGCAGTACTTC. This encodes CASSSFTESSYEQYF. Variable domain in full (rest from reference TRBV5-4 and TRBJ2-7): ETGVTQSPTHLIKTRGQQVTLRCSSQSGHNTVSWYQQALGQGPQFIFQYYREEENGRGNFPPRFSGLQFPNYSSELNVNALELDDSALYLCASSSFTESSYEQYFGPGTRLTVT.

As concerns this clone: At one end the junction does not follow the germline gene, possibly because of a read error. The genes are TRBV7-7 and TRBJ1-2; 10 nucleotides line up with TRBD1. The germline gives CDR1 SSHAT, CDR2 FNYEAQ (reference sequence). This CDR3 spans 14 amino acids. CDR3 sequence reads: CASSTGQGRFGYTF. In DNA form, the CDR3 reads TGTGCTAGCAGCACGGGACAGGGGAGGTTCGGCTACACCTTC. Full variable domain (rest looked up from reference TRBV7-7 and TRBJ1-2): GAGVSQSPRYKVTKRGQDVTLRCDPISSHATLYWYQQALGQGPEFLTYFNYEAQPDKSGLPSDRFSAERPEGSISTLTIQRTEQRDSAMYRCASSTGQGRFGYTFGSGTRLTVV.

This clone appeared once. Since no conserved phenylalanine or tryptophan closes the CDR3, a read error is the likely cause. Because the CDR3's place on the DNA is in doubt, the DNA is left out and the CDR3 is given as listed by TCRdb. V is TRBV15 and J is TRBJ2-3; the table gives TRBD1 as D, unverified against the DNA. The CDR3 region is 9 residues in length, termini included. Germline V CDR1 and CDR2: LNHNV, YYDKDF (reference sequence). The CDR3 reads CATSGQGLS.

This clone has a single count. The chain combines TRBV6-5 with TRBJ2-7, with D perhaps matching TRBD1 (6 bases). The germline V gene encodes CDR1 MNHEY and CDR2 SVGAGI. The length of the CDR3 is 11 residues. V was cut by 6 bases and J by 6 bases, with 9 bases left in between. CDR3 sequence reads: CASSTGSEQYF. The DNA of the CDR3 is TGTGCCAGCAGCACAGGGAGCGAGCAGTACTTC.

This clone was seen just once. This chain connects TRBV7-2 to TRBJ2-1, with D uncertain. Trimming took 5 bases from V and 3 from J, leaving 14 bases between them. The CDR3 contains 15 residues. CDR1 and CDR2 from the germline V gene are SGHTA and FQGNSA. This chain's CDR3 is CASSRRVLNYNEQFF. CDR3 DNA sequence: TGTGCCAGCAGCCGCCGAGTGCTGAACTACAATGAGCAGTTCTTC.

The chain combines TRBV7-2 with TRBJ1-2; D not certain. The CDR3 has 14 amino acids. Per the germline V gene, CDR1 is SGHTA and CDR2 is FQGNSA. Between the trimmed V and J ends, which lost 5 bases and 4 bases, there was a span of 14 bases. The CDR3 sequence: CASSTGLTFYGYTF. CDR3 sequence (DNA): TGTGCCAGCAGCACCGGACTGACCTTCTATGGCTACACCTTC.